The entry below gives a single TCR beta chain sequence along with its context. Its matching antigen is unknown. These data are taken from a study of radiotherapy plus CTLA-4 blockade in lung cancer. Study-wide results and limits: TCR clones of tumor origin grew in blood after radiotherapy plus ipilimumab.

Measured with immunoSEQ multiplex PCR; TCRdb has only the in-frame clones, and not every one. The sample holds about 39,000 clones; roughly three quarters are singletons and the top ten take around 22%. Germline trimming cut 4 bases from V and 2 bases from J; bases unmatched to any gene: 1. CDR1 is SEHNR, CDR2 FQNEAQ, per germline (reference sequence). The length of the CDR3 is 14 residues. Material: peripheral blood, obtained from a patient treated with radiotherapy plus ipilimumab. This TCR was recovered from a human donor with non-small cell lung cancer that progressed on radiotherapy plus ipilimumab. The J gene is TRBJ2-5, the V gene TRBV7-9; 10 positions match TRBD1. The CDR3, as DNA: TGTGCCAGCAGCTGGGGACAGGGGCAAGAGACCCAGTACTTC. Its translation is CASSWGQGQETQYF.